Below, one T cell receptor (beta chain) is given with its context. The antigen remains undetermined. This sample is part of a study of identical twins. Overall study results and limits: Out-of-frame alpha sequences that twins shared showed excess low generation probability.

TCRdb re-called the 5' RACE reads with MiXCR, one entry per CDR3 protein. The sample yields approximately 590,000 distinct CDR3 sequences, over 8.5% seen once. Germline CDR1 reads SNHLY; CDR2 reads FYNNEI. This CDR3 is built from 16 residues. V shed 3 bases and J shed 3 bases, with 18 bases lying between them. These data are also associated with another study on yellow fever vaccine responses in identical twins.

This TCR was recovered from a woman aged 18-29 years in good health. Sequenced sample: PBMCs. The chain combines TRBV2 with TRBJ2-7; a weak D match, TRBD2 (6 bases). The CDR3 loop reads CASSEVPGELGYEQYF. The CDR3 nucleotides are TGTGCCAGCAGTGAGGTACCGGGGGAACTGGGCTACGAGCAGTACTTC.